Detailed here is one T cell receptor (beta chain). It has no known antigen specificity. The input lacks base qualities; no much larger clone sits a single base away. To prepare the library, the immunoSEQ multiplex PCR assay was applied. Following the manufacturer's protocol, the hsTCRB Kit was used to amplify rearranged TCR beta chain sequences. Sequencing of TCRB libraries was carried out on an Illumina MiSeq. On the study's bioinformatics: The kit vendor's proprietary platform handled demultiplexing, trimming and gene mapping. What TCRdb holds here is the immuneACCESS table cut down to in-frame rearrangements. Part of the clones is not present; checked against another copy, under half of the missing clones reflect an unresolved V gene, and the others are unexplained. The D gene and trimming were derived from the DNA, and the V and J assignments and clone size from that table. This sample holds approximately 25,000 clones; 82% were observed only once. The ten top clones hold 3.8% of the sample.

These data belong to a study of a mutant IDH1 vaccine in newly diagnosed glioma (dated by TCRdb to about 2021). Context from the whole study: Vaccination began 4-6 weeks after radiotherapy alone, or alongside temozolomide cycles in the chemotherapy-containing groups. The week-35 safety follow-up was designated visit V12, and the week-47 end of study was designated visit V13. Of the roughly 33 treated patients, approximately 62% were male and 37.5% were female, and the mean age was 40.4 years. Prior to enrollment, patients had been given standard therapy consisting of radiotherapy alone, temozolomide alone, or radiochemotherapy with temozolomide, with the combination given to most patients. Peripheral blood was collected at six visits: V03 (baseline), V05, V07, V10, V12 and V13. For exploratory analyses, longitudinal TCRB deep sequencing was carried out in 25 treated patients wherever samples were available.

Explained via the paper, the time point label denotes: week 47, end of study. Each vaccine dose was 300 ug of a 20-mer mutant IDH1 peptide in Montanide, given subcutaneously with topical imiquimod. Patients were given eight vaccinations, in weeks 1, 3, 5, 7, 11, 15, 19 and 23, which matched visits V03 through V10. Newly diagnosed WHO grade 3 or 4 IDH1-mutant astrocytomas showing loss of nuclear ATRX were present in the donors. The samples were drawn from NOA16, a multicentre, single-arm, open-label phase I trial in Germany that tested a mutant IDH1 peptide vaccine in humans for the first time. Genomic DNA for TCRB sequencing was isolated from EDTA blood with the DNeasy Blood and Tissue Kit. Broad study findings and their caveats: The authors stated that sample limitations prevented analyses of patient blood samples from being reproduced. Immune responses induced by the vaccine were seen in around 93% of patients across multiple MHC alleles. Changes in the top peripheral T cell clonotypes picked up by TCRB sequencing did not appear to be linked to pseudoprogression. PBMC samples for TCRB deep sequencing were selected based on availability.

Reading the germline V gene gives CDR1 MDHEN and CDR2 SYDVKM. At the junction V is shortened by 3 bases and J by 1 base, with 19 bases in between. The CDR3, cysteine through phenylalanine, is 17 amino acids long. Only the CDR3 portion is preserved as DNA: 51 bases, with reading frame beginning at the first base. The chain is encoded by TRBV28 joined to TRBJ2-7; a confident D gene designation cannot be given. Sample: PBMCs, taken from a glioma patient whose treatment included an IDH1 peptide vaccine. The receptor's source is a man aged 40-50 years with glioma. Some clones in this sample may be carry-over from other donors' samples. The bases read TGTGCCAGCAGTTTCCGGGCAGCCTATTTCGGTTCCTACGAGCAGTACTTC. Translated, this gives CASSFRAAYFGSYEQYF.